The subject of this entry is one TCR beta chain. This receptor's antigen is unknown. No base quality information exists; no much larger clone differs at one position. The germline V gene sets CDR1 to KGHSH and CDR2 to LQKENI. A distance of 9 bases separates the germline ends of V and J, which lose 3 bases and 1 base respectively. The CDR3 measures 14 amino acids from cysteine to phenylalanine. This entry keeps only the CDR3 DNA: 42 bases, framed from base 1. The sample is drawn from a study of blood T cell repertoires in COVID-19 (dated by TCRdb to 2020 to 2021). About the investigation overall: Samples covering the acute and convalescent phases of COVID-19 were provided by collaborators in the United States, Italy and Spain. The prospective study material was composed of cDNA or gDNA derived from T cells, B-cell-depleted T cells, or PBMCs. Subjects who had been exposed to COVID-19, were actively infected with it, or had recovered from it provided the deeply sampled blood TCRbeta repertoires that made up the dataset. A freely available public database, intended as a resource for researchers studying the immune response to SARS-CoV-2, is where the repertoires were released. The samples were drawn from the first 160 participants of the ongoing ImmuneRACE study and from about 1,200 subjects provided by 6 global collaborators. Nearly every sample came with metadata listing a de-identified subject ID, COVID-19 status, age in years and sex. Where HLA class I and class II types were available, the types were taken from metadata supplied by the sample provider, not from assay-based typing. Results and caveats for the whole study, not just this receptor: The quantity of clinical and demographic metadata differed by source and by participant and was supplied without curation.

The immunoSEQ Assay, a bias-controlled multiplex PCR, was used to amplify TCRbeta CDR3 regions from genomic DNA. For the original study's pipeline: The number of nucleated cells in each sample was estimated from the amplification of reference gene primers within the assay. To quantify the absolute abundance of each unique TCRbeta CDR3 rearrangement, sequence reads were collapsed and filtered. For each sample, productive Simpson clonality was calculated as the square root of Simpson's diversity index across productive rearrangements. As stored in TCRdb, this immuneACCESS dataset retains in-frame rearrangements with V and J assigned. A fraction of the clones does not appear; measured against another copy, unresolved V genes explain less than half of the discrepancy, and the remainder lacks a known reason. V, J and clone size are those of that table, while D and trimming were read from the DNA. This sample gives 40,000 or so clones in total; about nine tenths of them show up just once. Around 0.41% of the sample belongs to the ten largest clones.

Each collaborating institution followed its own protocols to collect whole blood in K2EDTA tubes. Collaborator samples were shipped for TCRbeta analysis as frozen whole blood, isolated PBMCs, or DNA extracted from either sample type. The receptor was isolated from a human donor in a cohort sampled during active COVID-19. The rearranged segments are TRBV18 and TRBJ1-1; confidence is insufficient to name the D gene. The sequenced material came from peripheral blood. The CDR3 region: CASSPSLANTEAFF. Read as DNA, the sequence is TGTGCCAGCTCACCCTCTTTAGCGAACACTGAAGCTTTCTTT. The variable domain in full, with residues beyond the CDR3 obtained from the reference TRBV18 and TRBJ1-1 genes, is NAGVMQNPRHLVRRRGQEARLRCSPMKGHSHVYWYRQLPEEGLKFMVYLQKENIIDESGMPKERFSAEFPKEGPSILRIQQVVRGDSAAYFCASSPSLANTEAFFGQGTRLTVV.